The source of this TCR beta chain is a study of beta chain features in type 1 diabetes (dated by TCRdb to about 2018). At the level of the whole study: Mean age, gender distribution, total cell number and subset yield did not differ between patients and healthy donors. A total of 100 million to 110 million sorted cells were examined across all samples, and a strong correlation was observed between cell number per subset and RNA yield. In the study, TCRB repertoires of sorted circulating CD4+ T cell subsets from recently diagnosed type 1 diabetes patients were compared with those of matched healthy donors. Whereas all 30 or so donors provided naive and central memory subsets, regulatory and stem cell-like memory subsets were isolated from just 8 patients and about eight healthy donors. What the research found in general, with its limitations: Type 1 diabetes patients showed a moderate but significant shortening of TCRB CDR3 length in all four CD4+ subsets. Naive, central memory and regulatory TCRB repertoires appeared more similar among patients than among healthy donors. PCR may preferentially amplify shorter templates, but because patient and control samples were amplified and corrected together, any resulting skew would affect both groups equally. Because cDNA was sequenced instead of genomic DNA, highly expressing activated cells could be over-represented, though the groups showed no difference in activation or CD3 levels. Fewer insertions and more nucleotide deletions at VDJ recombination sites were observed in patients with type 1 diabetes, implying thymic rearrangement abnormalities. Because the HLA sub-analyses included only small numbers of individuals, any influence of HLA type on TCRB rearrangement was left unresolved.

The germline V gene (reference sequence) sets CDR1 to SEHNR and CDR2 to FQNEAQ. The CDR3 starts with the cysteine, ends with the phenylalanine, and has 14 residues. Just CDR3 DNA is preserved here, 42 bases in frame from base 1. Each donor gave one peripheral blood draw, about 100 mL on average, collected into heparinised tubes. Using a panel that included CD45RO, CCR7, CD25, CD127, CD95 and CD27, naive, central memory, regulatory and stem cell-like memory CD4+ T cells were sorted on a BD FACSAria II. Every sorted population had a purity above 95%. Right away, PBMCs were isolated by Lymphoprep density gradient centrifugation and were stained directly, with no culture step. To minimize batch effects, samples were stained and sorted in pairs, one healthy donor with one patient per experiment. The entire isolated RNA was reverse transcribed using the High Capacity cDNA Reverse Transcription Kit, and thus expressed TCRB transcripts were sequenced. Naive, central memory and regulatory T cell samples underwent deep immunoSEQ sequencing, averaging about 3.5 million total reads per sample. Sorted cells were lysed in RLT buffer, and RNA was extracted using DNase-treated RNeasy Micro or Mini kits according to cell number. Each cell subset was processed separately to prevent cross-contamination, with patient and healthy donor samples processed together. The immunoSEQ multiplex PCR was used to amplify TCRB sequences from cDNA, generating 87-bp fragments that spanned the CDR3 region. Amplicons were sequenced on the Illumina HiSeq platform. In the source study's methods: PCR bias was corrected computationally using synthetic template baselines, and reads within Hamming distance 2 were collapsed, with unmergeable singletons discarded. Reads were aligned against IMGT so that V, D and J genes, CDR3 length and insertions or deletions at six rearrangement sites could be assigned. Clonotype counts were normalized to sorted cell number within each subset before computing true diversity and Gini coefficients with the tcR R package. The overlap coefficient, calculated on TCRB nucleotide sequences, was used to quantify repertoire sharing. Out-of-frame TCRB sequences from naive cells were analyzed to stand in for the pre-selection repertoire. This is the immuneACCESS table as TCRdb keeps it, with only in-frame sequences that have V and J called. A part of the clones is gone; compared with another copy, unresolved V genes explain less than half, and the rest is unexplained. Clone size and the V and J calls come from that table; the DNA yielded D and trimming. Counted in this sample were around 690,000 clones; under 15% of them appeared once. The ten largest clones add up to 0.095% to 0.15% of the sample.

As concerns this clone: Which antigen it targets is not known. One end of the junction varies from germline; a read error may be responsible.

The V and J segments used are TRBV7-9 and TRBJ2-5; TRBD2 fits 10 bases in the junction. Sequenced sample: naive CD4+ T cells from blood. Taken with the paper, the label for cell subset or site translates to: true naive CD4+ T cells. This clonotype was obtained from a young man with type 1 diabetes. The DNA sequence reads TGTGCCAGCAGCGTAGCGGGGGGCTATGAGACCCAGTACTTC. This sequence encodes CASSVAGGYETQYF. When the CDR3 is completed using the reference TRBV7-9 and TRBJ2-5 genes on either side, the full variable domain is DTGVSQNPRHKITKRGQNVTFRCDPISEHNRLYWYRQTLGQGPEFLTYFQNEAQLEKSRLLSDRFSAERPKGSFSTLEIQRTEQGDSAMYLCASSVAGGYETQYFGPGTRLLVL.